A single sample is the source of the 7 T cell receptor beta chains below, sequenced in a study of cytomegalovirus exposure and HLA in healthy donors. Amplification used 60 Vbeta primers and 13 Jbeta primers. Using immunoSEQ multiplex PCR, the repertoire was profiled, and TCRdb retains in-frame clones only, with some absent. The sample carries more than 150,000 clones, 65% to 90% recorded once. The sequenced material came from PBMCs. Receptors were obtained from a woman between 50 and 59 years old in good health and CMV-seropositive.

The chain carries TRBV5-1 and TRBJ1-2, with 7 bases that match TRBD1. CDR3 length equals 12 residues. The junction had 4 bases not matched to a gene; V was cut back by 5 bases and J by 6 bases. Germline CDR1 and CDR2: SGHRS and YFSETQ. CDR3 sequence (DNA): TGCGCCAGCAGAGCCGACAGGGATGGCTACACCTTC. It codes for CASRADRDGYTF.

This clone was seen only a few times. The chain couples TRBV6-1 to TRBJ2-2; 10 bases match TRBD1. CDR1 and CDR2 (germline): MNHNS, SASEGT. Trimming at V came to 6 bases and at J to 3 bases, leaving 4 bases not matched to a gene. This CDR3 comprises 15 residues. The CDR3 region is CASRSGTGDTGELFF. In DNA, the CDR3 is TGTGCCAGCAGATCCGGGACAGGGGACACCGGGGAGCTGTTTTTT.

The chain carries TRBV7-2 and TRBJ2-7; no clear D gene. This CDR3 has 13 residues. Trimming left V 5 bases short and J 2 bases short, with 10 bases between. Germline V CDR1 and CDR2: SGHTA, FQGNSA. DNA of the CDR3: TGTGCCAGCAGCACCGGGTCACCCTACGAGCAGTACTTC. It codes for CASSTGSPYEQYF.

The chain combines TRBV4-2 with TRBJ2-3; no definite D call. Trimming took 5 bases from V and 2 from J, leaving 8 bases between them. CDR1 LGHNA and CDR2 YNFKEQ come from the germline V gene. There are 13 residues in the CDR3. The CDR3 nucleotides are TGTGCCAGCAGCACCGGTGCCACAGATACGCAGTATTTT. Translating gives CASSTGATDTQYF.

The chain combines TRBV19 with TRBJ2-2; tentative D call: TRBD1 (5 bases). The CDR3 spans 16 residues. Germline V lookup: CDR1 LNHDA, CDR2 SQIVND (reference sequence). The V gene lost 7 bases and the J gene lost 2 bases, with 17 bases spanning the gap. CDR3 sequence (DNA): TGTGCCAGTAAAAATAGGGGCAGTACAAACACCGGGGAGCTGTTTTTT. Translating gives CASKNRGSTNTGELFF.

The CDR3 sequence: CASRRQNTGELFF. In DNA form, the CDR3 reads TGTGCCAGCAGACGACAGAACACCGGGGAGCTGTTTTTT. The chain employs TRBV6-5 and TRBJ2-2; D not resolved. The CDR3 covers 13 residues. V lost 6 bases and J lost 1, with 6 bases in between. CDR1 is MNHEY, CDR2 SVGAGI, per germline.

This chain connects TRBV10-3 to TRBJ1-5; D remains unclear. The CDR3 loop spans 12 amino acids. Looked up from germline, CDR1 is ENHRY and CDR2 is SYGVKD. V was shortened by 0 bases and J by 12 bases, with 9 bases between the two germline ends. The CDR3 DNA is TGTGCCATCAGTGAGTCGACGGCGGTCCAGCATTTT. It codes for CAISESTAVQHF.